These 22 T cell receptor beta chains were all obtained from the same sample, sequenced in a study of cytomegalovirus exposure and HLA in healthy donors. 13 Jbeta primers and 60 Vbeta primers were used for the PCR. Measured with immunoSEQ multiplex PCR; TCRdb has only the in-frame clones, and not every one. The data contain roughly 100,000 clones, about 77% of them singletons. Sequenced sample: PBMCs. Every receptor here comes from a woman aged 40 to 50 in good health and CMV-seronegative.

The V and J genes are TRBV6-6 and TRBJ1-5, with D hard to call. Germline values: CDR1 MNHNY, CDR2 SVGAGI (reference sequence). The CDR3 sequence is 13 residues long. V lost 5 bases and J lost 6, with 11 bases in between. The CDR3 DNA sequence: TGTGCCAGCAGTATATTACCCGGTCAGCCCCAGCATTTT. Translating it yields CASSILPGQPQHF.

The chain employs TRBV2 and TRBJ1-5; D call uncertain. V was pared by 4 bases and J by 0 bases, with 10 bases between. CDR1 and CDR2 (germline): SNHLY, FYNNEI. The length of the CDR3 is 15 residues. The CDR3: CASSAEWASNQPQHF. The CDR3 DNA follows: TGTGCCAGCAGTGCGGAATGGGCTAGCAATCAGCCCCAGCATTTT.

V gene TRBV4-1 combines with J gene TRBJ2-1; the match to TRBD2 covers 16 bases. This CDR3 comprises 19 residues. Germline loops: CDR1 MGHRA, CDR2 YSYEKL. Trimming removed 5 bases from V and 7 bases from J; junction bases left unmatched: 14. CDR3 region: CASSGLGLAGGRNRNEQFF. The CDR3 DNA follows: TGCGCCAGCAGCGGTTTGGGACTAGCGGGGGGGCGAAACAGGAATGAGCAGTTCTTC.

This rearrangement joins TRBV6-5 to TRBJ2-7; D unresolved. The CDR3 has 11 amino acids. The germline CDR1 and CDR2 sequences are MNHEY and SVGAGI. Trimming took 6 bases from V and 5 from J, leaving 8 bases between them. CDR3 nucleotides: TGTGCCAGCAGACTCCTCGACGAGCAGTACTTC. Its protein is CASRLLDEQYF.

The V and J genes are TRBV9 and TRBJ2-1; 12 bases align to TRBD1. The V gene end was trimmed by 0 bases and the J gene end by 1 base; junction bases not matched to a gene: 8. The CDR3 spans 19 residues. The germline V gene has CDR1 SGDLS and CDR2 YYNGEE. The CDR3 protein is CASSVASGTGGASYNEQFF. The CDR3 nucleotides are TGTGCCAGCAGCGTAGCTTCCGGGACAGGGGGCGCGTCCTACAATGAGCAGTTCTTC.

The V and J genes are TRBV4-1 and TRBJ2-1; TRBD1 is a possible D gene (6 bases). Germline assignment: CDR1 MGHRA and CDR2 YSYEKL. V gave up 4 bases and J gave up 5 bases, with 9 bases separating them. This CDR3 is 13 amino acids long. CDR3 bases: TGCGCCAGCAGCCTGGGACAAAACAATGAGCAGTTCTTC. It encodes CASSLGQNNEQFF.

The V call is TRBV6-5, the J call TRBJ2-5; the D gene is possibly TRBD1 (7 bases). Trimming took 4 bases from V and 7 from J, leaving 16 bases between them. Germline CDR1 reads MNHEY; CDR2 reads SVGAGI. This CDR3 is 14 amino acids long. The CDR3 DNA reads as TGTGCCAGCAGTTTCCCAGGGGGGACGGGGACCCAGTACTTC. The encoded protein is CASSFPGGTGTQYF.

This clone has just one count. J is TRBJ1-6 and V is TRBV7-9, with D unclear. Trimming took 5 bases from V and 8 from J, leaving 13 bases between them. CDR1 is SEHNR, CDR2 FQNEAQ, per germline (reference sequence). The CDR3 is made up of 14 amino acids. CDR3 bases: TGTGCCAGCAGCCTGCGGGGTGCGGATTCACCCCTCCACTTT. Its translation: CASSLRGADSPLHF.

The gene calls are TRBV28 and TRBJ1-1; D call uncertain. The V end was cut by 7 bases, the J end by 6 bases, with 9 bases between. From germline, CDR1 is MDHEN and CDR2 SYDVKM. The length of the CDR3 is 11 residues. The CDR3 here is CASTGWPEAFF. CDR3 DNA sequence: TGTGCCAGCACAGGTTGGCCTGAAGCTTTCTTT.

The chain combines TRBV4-2 with TRBJ2-5, with D uncertain. Germline V gene sequence: CDR1 LGHNA, CDR2 YNFKEQ. This CDR3 has 13 amino acids. V lost 3 bases to trimming and J lost 5 bases, with 10 bases between them. The CDR3 spells CASSQADSETQYF. CDR3 bases: TGTGCCAGCAGCCAGGCCGACTCGGAGACCCAGTACTTC.

V gene TRBV30 combines with J gene TRBJ1-3, with a tentative D call TRBD1 (5 bases). The germline V gene encodes CDR1 GTSNPN and CDR2 SVGIG (reference sequence). The V gene lost 0 bases and the J gene lost 4 bases, with 22 bases spanning the gap. The CDR3 is 18 residues long. CDR3 coding DNA: TGTGCCTGGAGTGTATCGGCAGGGTTGATTGCGGGAGGAAACACCATATATTTT. Amino acid sequence: CAWSVSAGLIAGGNTIYF.

The V and J genes are TRBV5-4 and TRBJ2-2, with 9 positions matching TRBD2. Germline V gene lookup returns CDR1 SGHNT and CDR2 YYREEE (reference sequence). The CDR3 consists of 16 residues. The CDR3 reads CVGGAGGLSNTGELFF. DNA for the CDR3: TGTGTAGGAGGGGCGGGGGGGCTCTCGAACACCGGGGAGCTGTTTTTT.

This clone was counted between two and nine times. The chain recombines TRBV6-5 with TRBJ1-4; 8 nucleotides agree with TRBD1. Germline V gene sequence: CDR1 MNHEY, CDR2 SVGAGI. This CDR3 is built from 15 residues. Trimming took 6 bases from V and 8 from J; bases not matched to a gene: 11. The CDR3 DNA follows: TGTGCCAGCAGCTCCGCCGGGACAGGCCACGAAAAACTGTTTTTT. This encodes CASSSAGTGHEKLFF.

V and J are TRBV29-1 and TRBJ2-7, with 11 bases lining up with TRBD2. The CDR3 is made up of 14 amino acids. Losses at the gene ends were 4 bases for V and 4 bases for J; bases not matched to a gene: 6. Germline V lookup: CDR1 SQVTM, CDR2 ANQGSEA. The CDR3 region is CSVGGLAAKYEQYF. CDR3 coding DNA: TGCAGCGTTGGGGGACTAGCGGCGAAATACGAGCAGTACTTC.

This chain links TRBV6-5 with TRBJ1-1; D might be TRBD1 (5 bases). Germline V gives CDR1 MNHEY, CDR2 SVGAGI. Trimming took 0 bases from V and 7 from J, leaving 9 bases between them. This CDR3 is 13 amino acids long. In nucleotides, the CDR3 is TGTGCCAGCAGTTACTCCCCGGGGGGTGAAGCTTTCTTT. Protein product: CASSYSPGGEAFF.

This chain uses TRBV2 with TRBJ2-7; TRBD1 matches at 7 bases. The CDR3 spans 14 residues. Germline loops: CDR1 SNHLY, CDR2 FYNNEI. The V and J ends lost 4 bases and 4 bases, in that order; junction bases with no gene match: 7. CDR3 sequence reads: CASSAERGQYEQYF. CDR3 nucleotide sequence: TGTGCCAGCAGTGCCGAAAGGGGGCAGTACGAGCAGTACTTC.

Concerning this clone: The junction does not match germline at one end; this may be a read error. The CDR3 DNA reads as TGTTCCAGCAGCTTGACAGGGGTGAACACTGAAGCTTTCTTT. Translation: CSSSLTGVNTEAFF. The chain is built from TRBV7-9 and TRBJ1-1, with 8 bases identical to TRBD1. Germline lookup yields CDR1 SEHNR and CDR2 FQNEAQ (reference sequence). The CDR3 sequence is 14 residues long.

The sample holds a few counts of this clone. V is TRBV29-1 and J is TRBJ1-1, with D tentatively TRBD1 (5 bases). The CDR3 has 15 amino acids. CDR1 is SQVTM, CDR2 ANQGSEA, per germline. Trimming removed 4 bases at V and 0 bases at J, with 15 bases between. This CDR3 is CSVGNRPTMNTEAFF. CDR3 nucleotide sequence: TGCAGCGTTGGAAACAGGCCCACTATGAACACTGAAGCTTTCTTT.

Only a few counts were recorded for this clone. The rearrangement links TRBV27 to TRBJ1-2, with 7 positions matching TRBD1. The CDR3 sequence is 15 residues long. Per the germline V gene, CDR1 is MNHEY and CDR2 is SMNVEV (reference sequence). The trim removed 5 bases at V and 1 base at J, leaving 7 bases unmatched. CDR3 amino acids: CASSPTGTDNYGYTF. In DNA, the CDR3 is TGTGCCAGCAGTCCGACCGGGACAGATAACTATGGCTACACCTTC.

CDR3 nucleotides: TGTGCCAGCAGCTTGGACAGCGGGGGGTTTCTCGAGCAGTACTTC. This translates into CASSLDSGGFLEQYF. V gene TRBV5-6 combines with J gene TRBJ2-7; 9 bases are shared with TRBD2. This CDR3 has 15 residues. V shed 0 bases, J shed 6 bases, and the junction held 7 bases outside the gene matches. In germline, CDR1 is SGHDT, CDR2 YYEEEE.

This clone has more than one count but fewer than ten. The chain couples TRBV19 to TRBJ1-2, with 10 bases that match TRBD1. CDR3 length: 14 residues. J gave up 3 bases and V 8 bases, and 6 bases lay outside the gene matches. CDR1 is LNHDA and CDR2 is SQIVND in the germline V gene (reference sequence). In nucleotides, the CDR3 is TGTGCCAGTCGGGACAGGGGATGGGACTATGGCTACACCTTC. Its protein product is CASRDRGWDYGYTF.

This chain connects TRBV7-9 to TRBJ2-3; D possibly corresponds to TRBD2 (5 bases). The ends were cut back, 5 bases at V and 6 bases at J, with 15 bases in the middle. The CDR3 sequence is 14 residues long. Germline values: CDR1 SEHNR, CDR2 FQNEAQ (reference sequence). The CDR3 protein is CASSPHPTRDTQYF. CDR3 DNA sequence: TGTGCCAGCAGCCCACATCCCACTAGGGATACGCAGTATTTT.